The T cell receptor beta chain described here comes from a study of T cells in Graves' hyperthyroidism and ophthalmopathy. Study-level background: Upon initial diagnosis and before any treatment, peripheral blood was collected.

Amplification targeted TCR beta CDR3 regions from RNA transcripts. During a first-round RT-PCR of the TCR CDR3, the HTBI primer set was used. MiXCR was run by TCRdb on the multiplex PCR reads, yielding one entry per CDR3 protein. The sample consists of some 490,000 distinct CDR3 sequences, more than 15% of them appearing once. The V gene lost 7 bases and the J gene lost 0 bases, with 9 bases spanning the gap. Germline V gene data show CDR1 as MNHNS and CDR2 as SASEGT. The CDR3 is made up of 13 amino acids. At least 3 on the Clinical Activity Score was recorded for ophthalmopathy patients, who also had NOSPECS grade at least 4 and duration under 3 months. Diagnoses used clinical symptoms, serum thyroxine and TRAb, thyroid ultrasound and orbital computed tomography. Whole-study results and caveats: Among thyroid clonotypes expanded above 0.001, most also appeared in blood.

This clonotype turned up a few times. Its antigen remains unknown. The chain combines TRBV6-1 with TRBJ1-1; D is uncertain. The clonotype comes from a woman in her twenties or thirties with Graves' ophthalmopathy. The sequenced material came from blood. CDR3 sequence (DNA): TGTGCCAGCACTCAGAGTATGAACACTGAAGCTTTCTTT. It specifies CASTQSMNTEAFF.